This T cell receptor beta chain stems from a study of human T cells and chemical hapten exposure. Study-wide context: Patients having alopecia areata, totalis or universalis were mostly female.

This clonotype was found many times. Its antigen is as yet unknown. General study findings and limits: DPC sensitization left the count of TCRs above 1 in 1000 unchanged.

MiXCR was run by TCRdb on the RACE reads, yielding one entry per CDR3 protein. There are more than 300,000 distinct CDR3 sequences in the sample; around 5% occur only once, and about 7.7% lies in the top ten. Trimming cost V 1 base and J 8 bases; bases outside gene matches: 11. Germline V gives CDR1 MNHEY, CDR2 SMNVEV (reference sequence). This CDR3 has 16 amino acids. Time point reported: pre-sensitization, week 0. Noted treatment: therapeutic diphenylcyclopropenone sensitization with weekly scalp DPC. Total RNA was isolated from whole blood that had not been fractionated. The sequenced sample was whole blood, obtained in connection with sensitization to the hapten diphenylcyclopropenone (DPC). This chain uses TRBV27 with TRBJ2-3; 8 nucleotides line up with TRBD1. The sequence came from a woman aged 18-29 years with alopecia areata. Some clones in this sample may be carry-over from other donors' samples. In DNA form, the CDR3 reads TGTGCCAGCAGTTTATTTCAGGGGGCCAGGGGTCGTACGCAGTATTTT. This encodes CASSLFQGARGRTQYF.